Presented here are 13 T cell receptor beta chains from one specimen sequenced in a study of regulatory T cells in long-lasting Graves disease. Time point of the sample: newly diagnosed GD, antithyroid drugs for less than 3 months. RNA isolated from PBMCs was used to make the TCR library. Relying on iRepertoire HTBI primers and Arm-PCR of CDR3 regions, the team built TCR beta libraries. TCRdb ran MiXCR on the multiplex PCR reads and lists one entry per CDR3 protein. The sample lists hundreds of thousands of distinct CDR3 sequences; roughly 15% were seen once. This same sample was also taken into another study, of T cells in Graves' hyperthyroidism and ophthalmopathy.

Sequencing used peripheral blood mononuclear cells (PBMCs), obtained at new diagnosis, from a patient treated with antithyroid drugs. Every receptor here comes from a man younger than 35 with Graves disease.

The chain links TRBV3-1 to TRBJ2-7; D might be TRBD1 or TRBD2, each matching 5 bases. Trimming removed 6 bases from V and 0 bases from J, with 12 bases in between. The germline V gene encodes CDR1 LGHDT and CDR2 YNNKEL (reference sequence). The CDR3 is 14 residues long. The DNA of the CDR3 is TGTGCCAGCAGGGGACGTTCACTCTCCTACGAGCAGTACTTC. Translating it yields CASRGRSLSYEQYF.

This chain links TRBV27 with TRBJ2-6; a possible D gene is TRBD1 (6 bases). Germline values: CDR1 MNHEY, CDR2 SMNVEV (reference sequence). V was clipped by 0 bases and J by 3 bases, with 9 bases between them. The CDR3 is made up of 16 amino acids. The CDR3: CASSLSYRDGANVLTF. DNA for the CDR3: TGTGCCAGCAGTTTATCGTACAGGGATGGGGCCAACGTCCTGACTTTC. The variable domain in full, with the rest retrieved from reference TRBV27 and TRBJ2-6, is EAQVTQNPRYLITVTGKKLTVTCSQNMNHEYMSWYRQDPGLGLRQIYYSMNVEVTDKGDVPEGYKVSRKEKRNFPLILESPSPNQTSLYFCASSLSYRDGANVLTFGAGSRLTVL.

The sample holds many counts of this clonotype. This chain joins TRBV11-2 and TRBJ2-1; D is unresolved. The CDR3 is made up of 13 amino acids. CDR1 is SGHAT, CDR2 FQNNGV, per germline. Trimming stripped 1 base from V and 5 bases from J, with 6 bases between. The CDR3 bases are TGTGCCAGCAGCTTAGCACCGGACAATGAGCAGTTCTTC. Translating gives CASSLAPDNEQFF.

This clonotype was recorded many times. The chain recombines TRBV11-3 with TRBJ2-7; possibly TRBD2 for D (5 bases). This CDR3 is built from 14 residues. The germline V and J ends were trimmed by 5 bases and 0 bases, with 11 bases remaining between them. The germline gives CDR1 SGHNT, CDR2 YENEEA. The CDR3 DNA reads TGTGCCAGCAGCCCCGACGGGGTCTCCTACGAGCAGTACTTC. Translated, it gives CASSPDGVSYEQYF.

This clonotype was counted many times. The chain employs TRBV12-5 and TRBJ2-3; D unclear. The CDR3 runs 13 residues. Germline CDR1 is LGHNT and CDR2 is FRNRAP. V lost 1 base to trimming and J lost 2 bases, with 4 bases between them. CDR3 region: CASGLGNTDTQYF. CDR3 in DNA: TGTGCTAGTGGTTTGGGTAACACAGATACGCAGTATTTT.

This clonotype was detected only a few times. The genes are TRBV6-1 and TRBJ1-2; a weak D match, TRBD1 (5 bases). Trimming removed 8 bases from V and 4 bases from J, with 14 bases in between. CDR3 length: 13 residues. Germline V gene data show CDR1 as MNHNS and CDR2 as SASEGT. As DNA, the CDR3 is TGTGCCAGCGGCCAGGGTACCCCCTATGGCTACACCTTC. This translates into CASGQGTPYGYTF.

This clonotype was detected ten times or more. V and J are TRBV3-1 and TRBJ1-2; 9 bases are a match to TRBD1. CDR3 length: 15 residues. V trimming: 1 base; J trimming: 5 bases; junction bases outside the gene matches: 5. CDR1 is LGHDT, CDR2 YNNKEL, per germline (reference sequence). The CDR3 loop is CASSQGQGGFYGYTF. The CDR3 DNA reads TGTGCCAGCAGCCAAGGACAGGGGGGATTTTATGGCTACACCTTC.

There are many counts of this clonotype. The chain links TRBV5-1 to TRBJ1-2, with D possibly TRBD1 on 6 matching bases. V was shortened by 0 bases and J by 4 bases, with 7 bases between the two germline ends. This CDR3 comprises 13 residues. Per germline, CDR1 SGHRS and CDR2 YFSETQ. The CDR3 loop is CASSLDRVYGYTF. The DNA of the CDR3 is TGCGCCAGCAGCTTGGACAGGGTCTATGGCTACACCTTC.

For this clonotype: One base away lies a much larger clone, so this may be a sequencing read error. The chain uses TRBV6-9 and TRBJ2-5; 8 bases align to TRBD1. The CDR3 covers 15 residues. Germline CDR1 is MNHGY and CDR2 is SVAAGI. DNA of the CDR3: TGTGCCAGCAGTTTTGGACAGGGAGGTCGAGAGACCCGGTACTTC. Translating gives CASSFGQGGRETRYF.

This clonotype was picked up many times. V usage is TRBV5-1 and J usage is TRBJ2-1; 12 bases are a match to TRBD2. After removal of 4 bases from V and 4 bases from J, the junction contained 9 bases not matched to a gene. This CDR3 contains 17 residues. Germline V gene data show CDR1 as SGHRS and CDR2 as YFSETQ. CDR3 bases: TGCGCCAGCAGCCTCTGGACTAGCGGGGACAAATACAATGAGCAGTTCTTC. Translation: CASSLWTSGDKYNEQFF.

This clonotype was counted only a few times. V gene TRBV4-1 combines with J gene TRBJ1-2; D unresolved. The germline V and J ends were trimmed by 0 bases and 6 bases, with 20 bases remaining between them. Germline V gene sequence: CDR1 MGHRA, CDR2 YSYEKL. This CDR3 is 17 amino acids long. CDR3 nucleotides: TGCGCCAGCAGCCAAGATCGCGGATTCGGGAAGAACAATGGCTACACCTTC. As protein: CASSQDRGFGKNNGYTF.

This clonotype was detected many times. The chain has TRBV7-9 and TRBJ2-7, with 9 bases that match TRBD1. The CDR3 runs to 13 residues. Germline V gene data show CDR1 as SEHNR and CDR2 as FQNEAQ (reference sequence). With 8 bases clipped from V and 6 bases from J, the junction kept 8 bases outside the gene matches. CDR3 sequence (DNA): TGTGCCAGCGGACGGGACAGGGCATCCGAGCAGTACTTC. It codes for CASGRDRASEQYF. The full variable domain, completed using reference TRBV7-9 and TRBJ2-7, is DTGVSQNPRHKITKRGQNVTFRCDPISEHNRLYWYRQTLGQGPEFLTYFQNEAQLEKSRLLSDRFSAERPKGSFSTLEIQRTEQGDSAMYLCASGRDRASEQYFGPGTRLTVT.

This clonotype appeared a few times. The rearrangement links TRBV3-1 to TRBJ2-5, with D perhaps matching TRBD2 (6 bases). CDR1 and CDR2 (germline): LGHDT, YNNKEL (reference sequence). V gave up 4 bases and J gave up 9 bases, with 24 bases separating them. This CDR3 is 16 amino acids long. The CDR3 DNA is TGTGCCAGCAGCCCCGGGGGAGGCAGCGGTCAGGCGGCCCAGTACTTC. Protein product: CASSPGGGSGQAAQYF.